The clone carrying this T cell receptor beta chain was seen only once. The V end lost 2 bases, the J end lost 5 bases, and 12 bases lay between the germline ends. Germline V gene sequence: CDR1 KGHDR, CDR2 SFDVKD. This CDR3 spans 15 amino acids. This entry is derived from a study of blood T cell repertoires in COVID-19. The wider study: The United States, Italy and Spain supplied acute and convalescent COVID-19 samples. T cells, B-cell-depleted T cells, or PBMCs supplied cDNA or gDNA.

The table came from immunoSEQ multiplex PCR; TCRdb's copy has only in-frame clones and leaves some out. The sample has around 470,000 clones, 85% to 90% seen once; the top ten hold roughly 0.84%. The sample comprised peripheral blood. This sequence originates from a man aged 18 to 29 with COVID-19, enrolled during active disease. The rearrangement links TRBV24-1 to TRBJ1-5; D unclear. CDR3 sequence reads: CATSDSSGNYQPQHF. Here the CDR3 DNA reads TGTGCCACCAGTGATTCCTCAGGAAACTATCAGCCCCAGCATTTT.